The clone carrying this T cell receptor beta chain was observed many times. Its matching antigen is unknown. As template, the study used bulk tumor genomic DNA at approximately 640 ng per sample. Biopsies that were spaced far apart were taken, several per primary tumor, during surgery. Patients underwent curative surgery for untreated, newly diagnosed non-small cell lung cancer. Patients newly diagnosed with non-small cell lung cancer and having curative-intent surgery served as donors. This entry belongs to a study of immune heterogeneity within non-small cell lung tumors. Findings of the study overall: High-frequency T-cell receptor beta clonotypes differed largely between individual patients. Local T-cell clonality and local tumor mutational burden correlated moderately but significantly (R around 0.3).

TCR beta CDR3 regions came from multiplex PCR with 32 forward V and 13 reverse J primers. TCRdb passed the multiplex PCR reads through MiXCR, listing each CDR3 protein once. This sample carries 13,000 or so distinct CDR3 sequences, around 23% of them seen once, and the ten largest clones take about an eighth. The V gene's germline CDR1 is MNHNS and CDR2 SASEGT. The CDR3 is 11 amino acids. V was trimmed by 7 bases and J by 2 bases, leaving 6 bases between them. The rearrangement uses TRBV6-1 and TRBJ2-7; tentative D call: TRBD2 (5 bases). The sample comprised lung tumor tissue. The receptor was derived from a man in his forties or fifties with non-small cell lung cancer. The chain's CDR3 is CASTGAYEQYF. CDR3 sequence (DNA): TGTGCCAGCACCGGGGCCTACGAGCAGTACTTC.